The following is a T cell receptor beta chain sequence with its context. The antigen is not known. Sequenced by immunoSEQ multiplex PCR; TCRdb stores in-frame clones only, minus some. Of more than 7,000 clones listed, approximately 68% were seen once; the top ten hold approximately 7.7%. These data are taken from a study of immune cell composition in non-small cell lung cancer. At the level of the study: Tumours were mainly lung adenocarcinoma or squamous cell carcinoma. Findings and caveats of the study: In adenocarcinoma, maximal tumour-associated clone frequency tracked TIL tumour reactivity. Tumour-associated clones >0.5% occurred in approximately 34% of adenocarcinomas, about 69% of squamous.

CDR1 and CDR2 (germline): SGHRS, YFSETQ. Trimming cost V 0 bases and J 8 bases, with 11 bases left between them. This CDR3 has 13 residues. The chain combines TRBV5-1 with TRBJ1-2; D remains ambiguous. The sequenced sample consisted of lung tumor tissue. The TCR originated in a human donor with non-small cell lung cancer. CDR3 sequence: CASSLAGMGGYTF. The CDR3 DNA is TGCGCCAGCAGCTTGGCCGGGATGGGAGGCTACACCTTC.